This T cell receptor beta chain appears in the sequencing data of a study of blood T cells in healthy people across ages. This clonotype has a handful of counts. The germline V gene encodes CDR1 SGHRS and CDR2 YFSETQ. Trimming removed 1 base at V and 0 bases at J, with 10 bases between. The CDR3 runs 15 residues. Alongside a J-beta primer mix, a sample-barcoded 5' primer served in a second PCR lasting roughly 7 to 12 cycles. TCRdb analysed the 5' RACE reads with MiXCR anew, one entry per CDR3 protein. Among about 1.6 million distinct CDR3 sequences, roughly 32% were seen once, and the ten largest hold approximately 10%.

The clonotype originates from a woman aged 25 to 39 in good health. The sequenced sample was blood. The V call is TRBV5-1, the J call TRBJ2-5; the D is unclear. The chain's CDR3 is CASSLTTWYQETQYF. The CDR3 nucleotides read TGCGCCAGCAGCTTGACTACCTGGTACCAAGAGACCCAGTACTTC.